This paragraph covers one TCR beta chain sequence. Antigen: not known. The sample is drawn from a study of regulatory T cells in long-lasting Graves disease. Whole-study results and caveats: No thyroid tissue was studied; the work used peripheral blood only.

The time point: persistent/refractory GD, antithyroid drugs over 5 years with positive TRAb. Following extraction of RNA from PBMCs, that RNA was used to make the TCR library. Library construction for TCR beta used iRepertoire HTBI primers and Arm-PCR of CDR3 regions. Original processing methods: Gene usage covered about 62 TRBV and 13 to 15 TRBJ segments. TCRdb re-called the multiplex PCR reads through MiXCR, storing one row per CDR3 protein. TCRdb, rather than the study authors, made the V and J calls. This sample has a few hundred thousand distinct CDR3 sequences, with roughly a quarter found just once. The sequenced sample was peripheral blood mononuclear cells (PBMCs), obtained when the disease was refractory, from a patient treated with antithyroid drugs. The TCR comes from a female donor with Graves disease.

The CDR3 bases are TGCAGTGCTCTCGGGACAGGGGATCGAGGAGATCAGCCCCAGCATTTT. Amino acid sequence: CSALGTGDRGDQPQHF. The V and J genes are TRBV20-1 and TRBJ1-5; 10 bases map to TRBD1. Germline V gene data show CDR1 as DFQATT and CDR2 as SNEGSKA (reference sequence). J was trimmed by 5 bases and V by 5 bases; bases with no gene match: 12. This CDR3 has 16 amino acids.